This TCR beta chain is drawn from a study of T cells in Graves' hyperthyroidism and ophthalmopathy. There were TCR beta CDR3 regions amplified from RNA transcripts. First-round RT-PCR with HTBI primers amplified the TCR CDR3 region. Via MiXCR, TCRdb re-called the multiplex PCR reads, giving one row per CDR3 protein. The sample records roughly 330,000 distinct CDR3 sequences, roughly 17% being singletons. Trimming shortened V by 1 base and J by 6 bases, and 7 bases separated the two germline ends. Germline-derived CDR1 and CDR2 are MGHRA and YSYEKL. The CDR3 contains 13 residues. This clonotype showed up just a few times. Its antigen remains unknown. Study-level findings and limits: Among clonotypes expanded in thyroid above 0.001, most were also found in blood.

J is TRBJ2-1 and V is TRBV4-1; D gene uncertain. The TCR comes from a man under 40 with Graves' hyperthyroidism. Sequencing input: blood. The DNA for the CDR3 is TGCGCCAGCAGCCAAGCAGTTAGCAATGAGCAGTTCTTC. This codes for CASSQAVSNEQFF.